This T cell receptor beta chain is from a study of T cell repertoires in ileal Crohn's disease. Germline CDR1 MNHEY, CDR2 SMNVEV (reference sequence). The CDR3 totals 13 residues. Trimming stripped 6 bases from V and 6 bases from J, with 14 bases between. Measured with immunoSEQ multiplex PCR; TCRdb has only the in-frame clones, and not every one. The repertoire holds about 12,000 clones, with approximately 78% as singletons. Time point: neoterminal ileum biopsy at postoperative endoscopy, about 6 months after surgery. The chain carries TRBV27 and TRBJ1-1; possibly TRBD1 for D (6 bases). The receptor was isolated from an adult with Crohn's disease. The specimen was ileal tissue. CDR3 bases: TGTGCCAGCAGGCGGACAGCGGAAGCTGAAGCTTTCTTT. As protein: CASRRTAEAEAFF.